This TCR beta chain appears in the sequencing data of a study of blood T cell repertoires in COVID-19. About the research overall: The study drew acute and convalescent COVID-19 samples from the United States, Italy and Spain.

Only in-frame clones appear in the TCRdb table, and some are missing; sequencing was by immunoSEQ multiplex PCR. Of about 400,000 clones listed, around 92% are singletons. Trimming stripped 4 bases from V and 0 bases from J, with 7 bases between. Germline loops: CDR1 SGHRS, CDR2 YFSETQ. The CDR3 length is 14 residues. What the recovered Cohort 3 donors had was two negative PCRs, clearance, or symptom resolution. The sample was PBMCs or T cells enriched from blood (not recorded which). The receptor's source is a woman in her twenties or thirties who had recovered from COVID-19. The chain uses TRBV5-1 and TRBJ1-4; D might be TRBD1 (5 bases). CDR3 region: CASSVDTTNEKLFF. CDR3 sequence (DNA): TGCGCCAGCAGCGTGGACACAACTAATGAAAAACTGTTTTTT.